Each of the 5 T cell receptor beta chains below was sequenced from the same sample in a study of T cell responses to AZD1222 COVID-19 vaccine. Assay used: immunoSEQ multiplex PCR; TCRdb lists only in-frame clones, some missing. The data contain under 200,000 clones, approximately 90% of them singletons. The specimen comprised peripheral blood, sampled on day 0 of AZD1222 vaccination. Receptors originate from an adult in good health.

The genes are TRBV10-2 and TRBJ2-3, with a possible D match to TRBD1 (6 bases). Per germline, CDR1 WSHSY and CDR2 SAAADI. The germline V and J ends were trimmed by 6 bases and 4 bases, with 17 bases remaining between them. The CDR3 extends over 15 amino acids. The CDR3 DNA sequence: TGCGCCAGCAGCAACAGGGAGATTATATCAGATACGCAGTATTTT. It specifies CASSNREIISDTQYF.

The J gene is TRBJ2-2, the V gene TRBV9, with D unclear. V lost 0 bases, J lost 1 base, and 10 bases lay in between. Germline V gene data show CDR1 as SGDLS and CDR2 as YYNGEE. This CDR3 has 16 residues. The CDR3 DNA follows: TGTGCCAGCAGCGTAGCTACCATCAAGAACACCGGGGAGCTGTTTTTT. The encoded protein is CASSVATIKNTGELFF.

This chain links TRBV9 with TRBJ1-6; possibly TRBD1 for D (5 bases). Germline values: CDR1 SGDLS, CDR2 YYNGEE. Trimming removed 0 bases from V and 10 bases from J, with 14 bases in between. The CDR3 extends over 15 amino acids. CDR3 sequence: CASSVEGRRESPLHF. The CDR3 DNA follows: TGTGCCAGCAGCGTAGAGGGGAGACGAGAGTCACCCCTCCACTTT.

This clone was counted a single time. The chain employs TRBV3-1 (or the pseudogene TRBV3-2) and TRBJ1-5; D gene uncertain. The germline V and J ends were trimmed by 4 bases and 8 bases, with 12 bases remaining between them. This CDR3 has 13 amino acids. Germline lookup yields CDR1 LGHDT and CDR2 YNNKEL (reference sequence). The CDR3 coding sequence is TGTGCCAGCAGCCTCGGACGGATAGAGCCCCAGCATTTT. Translation gives CASSLGRIEPQHF.

The V and J genes are TRBV28 and TRBJ2-3, with 16 positions matching TRBD2. The germline gives CDR1 MDHEN, CDR2 SYDVKM. J was trimmed by 0 bases and V by 5 bases; bases with no gene match: 8. CDR3 size: 19 residues. The CDR3 DNA reads as TGTGCCAGCAGTCGCCCTGGGACTAGCGGGGGGGTTAGCACAGATACGCAGTATTTT. Translated, it gives CASSRPGTSGGVSTDTQYF.